What follows describes a single T cell receptor (beta chain). In this sample, this clonotype turned up many times. This clone's antigen is unknown. Per-base qualities were not stored, and no clone one base away is much larger. These data originate in a study of human T cells and chemical hapten exposure (dated by TCRdb to the early 2020s). Regarding the research as a whole: For sensitization, 2% DPC in acetone was applied to a 2 cm by 2 cm area of upper inner arm skin. Throughout the study period of 20 to 30 weeks, patients also received therapeutic DPC doses to the scalp every week. Patch tests used Finn chambers with 0.01% DPC on the upper back, scored after 6 days by International Contact Dermatitis Research Group standards. The patient cohort, mostly female, included alopecia areata with under or over 50% scalp involvement, alopecia totalis and alopecia universalis. The libraries were sequenced as a pool, and the TCR yield per sample differed mostly because of small variations in library volumes within the pool. This study followed changes in the peripheral blood TCR repertoire in vivo during primary and secondary sensitization of alopecia patients to the hapten diphenylcyclopropenone (DPC). Blood was sampled from patients pre-sensitization (week 0) and at 2, 6 and about 24 weeks after DPC sensitization. Under 30 alopecia patients gave blood for TCR sequencing at one to four time points (pre-sensitization, 2, 6 and 24 weeks).

Study-wide conclusions, independent of this receptor: A positive correlation was found between the number of PT1 expanded TCRs and patch test score, with significance reached at thresholds 8, 16 and 32 but not 4. The number of TCRs above 1 in 1000 frequency did not change with DPC sensitization; there was no evidence of global repertoire structure alterations. Compared with pre-sensitization or healthy control sets, expanded TCRs formed significantly more large CDR3 similarity clusters, which is consistent with antigen-driven responses. After repeated subsampling, changes were observed in the strength of the expansion versus patch-test correlation and in the threshold at which the correlation became significant. Because all patients had alopecia, a presumed autoimmune disease, the immune response of the patients might differ from that of healthy individuals.

The intended sense of this specimen's time point label: patch test 3, about 24 weeks after DPC sensitization. The treatment or condition label, as the study defines it: therapeutic diphenylcyclopropenone sensitization with weekly scalp DPC. At each patch-test visit, blood was drawn before the patch test was applied. Patients were eligible if aged 18 to 70, diagnosed with alopecia and judged suitable for DPC therapy, and pregnant patients were excluded. Total RNA was isolated from unfractionated whole blood collected in Tempus Blood RNA tubes. Receptor amplification or capture employed RACE. The instrument given in TCRdb is NextSeq 500. During library preparation, unique molecular identifiers were attached to individual cDNA molecules so that TCRs could be counted in a quantitative, reproducible way. For every blood RNA sample, sequencing covered both the TCR alpha and TCR beta chains. Per the source publication's procedure: A median of around 100,000 TCRs per sample was observed, with a range of about 20,000 to 750,000. V, J and CDR3 annotation of the TCR reads was carried out using the Decombinator software suite. To make PS versus PT1 abundance plots, every sample was subsampled to the same number of TCRs (28,000). Expanded TCRs were defined as absent before sensitization and observed at least eight times at the 2-week time point. TCRdb took the public reads, trimmed them with fastp at Q25, ran MiXCR for clone calling and kept in-frame beta chains. Records with the same CDR3 protein are collapsed into one entry carrying the most frequent genes and DNA. These V and J calls are TCRdb output, not the study's own analysis. The table for this sample lists approximately 88,000 distinct CDR3 sequences; 10% to 15% of them were counted only once. Under 6% of the sample is in the top ten clones.

The source material was whole blood, sampled in connection with sensitization to the hapten diphenylcyclopropenone (DPC). The sequence was collected from a woman between 45 and 60 years old with alopecia areata. Some clones in this sample may be carry-over from other donors' samples.

CDR3 sequence: CSALGLREGAFF. At the DNA level, the sequence is TGCAGTGCTCTAGGGCTCAGGGAAGGAGCTTTCTTT. The chain uses TRBV20-1 and TRBJ1-1; possibly the D gene is TRBD1, per 5 matching bases. A distance of 17 bases separates the germline ends of V and J, which lose 5 bases and 10 bases respectively. Per the germline V gene (reference sequence), DFQATT is the CDR1 and SNEGSKA is the CDR2. The CDR3 spans 12 residues, from the cysteine through the phenylalanine. The CDR3 DNA has 36 bases and is translated from base 1.